The 30 T cell receptor beta chains listed next were all sequenced from one sample in a study of cytomegalovirus exposure and HLA in healthy donors. This PCR relied on a set of 60 Vbeta primers and 13 Jbeta primers. The data were produced by immunoSEQ multiplex PCR, yet TCRdb's version contains in-frame clones alone and is incomplete. The repertoire holds about 200,000 clones, with around 73% as singletons. Input material: PBMCs. These receptors were obtained from a male donor in good health and CMV-seronegative.

This clone has a handful of counts. The chain uses TRBV2 and TRBJ2-5, with D possibly matching TRBD1 (6 bases). This CDR3 is built from 14 residues. V dropped 6 bases and J dropped 2 bases, with 13 bases sitting between them. The germline gives CDR1 SNHLY, CDR2 FYNNEI. CDR3 sequence: CASRRWDTQETQYF. In DNA form, the CDR3 reads TGTGCCAGCAGGAGGTGGGACACTCAAGAGACCCAGTACTTC.

This chain uses TRBV6-5 with TRBJ2-4, with 13 bases matching TRBD2. The CDR3 covers 15 residues. J lost 8 bases, V lost 5 bases, and 6 bases had no gene match. CDR1 is MNHEY and CDR2 is SVGAGI in the germline V gene. CDR3 amino acids: CASSQRTSGSHIQYF. CDR3 nucleotide sequence: TGTGCCAGCAGTCAGAGGACTAGCGGGAGTCACATTCAGTACTTC.

The chain carries TRBV7-8 and TRBJ2-3; 10 nucleotides align to TRBD2. CDR1 is SGHVS, CDR2 FQNEAQ, per germline. The J segment lost 4 bases and the V segment lost 2 bases, leaving 9 bases of the junction unmatched. CDR3 length: 17 amino acids. DNA of the CDR3: TGTGCCAGCAGCTTATCGGCTAGCGGGAGTCCCCCAGATACGCAGTATTTT. Translating gives CASSLSASGSPPDTQYF.

This clone was counted a single time. The chain recombines TRBV11-1 with TRBJ2-7, with TRBD1 identical over 9 bases. The CDR3 totals 14 residues. J was trimmed by 4 bases and V by 6 bases; bases with no gene match: 7. From germline, CDR1 is SGHAT and CDR2 FQDESV (reference sequence). CDR3 bases: TGTGCCAGCAGATCGGGACAGGGCTCGTACGAGCAGTACTTC. Translated, it gives CASRSGQGSYEQYF.

This chain joins TRBV19 and TRBJ2-1; weak D call: TRBD2 (6 bases). The germline V gene has CDR1 LNHDA and CDR2 SQIVND (reference sequence). Trimming removed 0 bases from V and 8 bases from J, with 11 bases in between. The CDR3 spans 14 residues. The DNA for the CDR3 is TGTGCCAGTAGTATAGATCTATGGGAGGATGAGCAGTTCTTC. Amino acid sequence: CASSIDLWEDEQFF.

This clone was seen only once. The CDR3 protein is CASSLRDTIRAQPQHF. The CDR3 nucleotides are TGTGCCAGCAGCTTACGGGACACCATACGGGCTCAGCCCCAGCATTTT. This chain uses TRBV7-8 with TRBJ1-5, with a possible D match to TRBD1 (6 bases). Per germline, CDR1 SGHVS and CDR2 FQNEAQ. V lost 2 bases to trimming and J lost 6 bases, with 17 bases between them. The length of the CDR3 is 16 residues.

The gene calls are TRBV13 and TRBJ2-7; D is perhaps TRBD2 (5 bases). The CDR3 loop spans 13 amino acids. Trimming took off 2 bases at V and 7 bases at J, with 12 bases between the two ends. Germline V CDR1 and CDR2: PRHDT, FYEKMQ (reference sequence). CDR3 bases: TGTGCCAGCAGCTTAAGAGAGACGGGGGAGCAGTACTTC. Protein sequence: CASSLRETGEQYF.

The chain recombines TRBV6-5 with TRBJ2-5; D may be TRBD2 (5 bases). V lost 10 bases, J lost 2 bases, and 17 bases lay in between. Germline CDR1 and CDR2: MNHEY and SVGAGI. This CDR3 contains 14 residues. As DNA, the CDR3 is TGTGCCACTGGCTTTAGGAGCGGTCAAGAGACCCAGTACTTC. This codes for CATGFRSGQETQYF.

The chain couples TRBV6-5 to TRBJ1-3, with TRBD1 as a possible D gene (6 bases). Trimming pared 2 bases from V and 0 bases from J, leaving 8 bases between. There are 15 residues in the CDR3. Germline CDR1 and CDR2: MNHEY and SVGAGI. CDR3: CASSYTGTSGNTIYF. In nucleotides, the CDR3 is TGTGCCAGCAGTTACACAGGGACCTCTGGAAACACCATATATTTT.

The chain links TRBV10-3 to TRBJ2-7, with TRBD2 identical over 7 bases. CDR3 length equals 16 residues. Germline V lookup: CDR1 ENHRY, CDR2 SYGVKD. V was pared by 10 bases and J by 1 base, with 16 bases of the junction left unmatched. CDR3 loop: CATRVGGASGSYEQYF. DNA for the CDR3: TGTGCCACTCGGGTAGGCGGGGCTAGCGGTTCCTACGAGCAGTACTTC.

In this sample, this clone turned up once. The genes are TRBV23-1 and TRBJ1-5, with D perhaps TRBD1 (5 bases). TRBV23-1 is an ORF, and what it does is uncertain. CDR3 size: 17 residues. Trimming removed 2 bases at V and 0 bases at J, with 14 bases between. For the CDR3, the DNA is TGCGCCAGCAGTCAAATCGACAGAAGATGTAGCAATCAGCCCCAGCATTTT. It specifies CASSQIDRRCSNQPQHF.

CDR3 DNA sequence: TGTGCCAGCAGCCTTTCTAGCGGGAGCGCAGAGCAGTACTTC. It codes for CASSLSSGSAEQYF. The chain carries TRBV7-9 and TRBJ2-7; 10 nucleotides align to TRBD2. Germline V gives CDR1 SEHNR, CDR2 FQNEAQ (reference sequence). The CDR3 runs 14 residues. Trimming at V came to 5 bases and at J to 7 bases, leaving 8 bases not matched to a gene.

The chain has TRBV4-2 and TRBJ2-5; TRBD2 agrees at 7 bases. Gene TRBJ2-7 matches the end of the DNA better, so the J call may be wrong. This CDR3 is 14 amino acids long. Germline-derived CDR1 and CDR2 are LGHNA and YNFKEQ. The CDR3 region is CASSRGASGYEQYF. CDR3 bases: TGTGCCAGCAGCCGAGGGGCTAGCGGCTACGAGCAGTACTTC.

This clone appeared a few times. The CDR3 DNA reads as TGTGCCAGCAGCCCTCTAGCGGGGAGCACAGATACGCAGTATTTT. It specifies CASSPLAGSTDTQYF. V usage is TRBV27 and J usage is TRBJ2-3; 9 bases map to TRBD2. Germline assignment: CDR1 MNHEY and CDR2 SMNVEV (reference sequence). V lost 6 bases and J lost 0; bases outside the gene matches: 4. The CDR3 spans 15 residues.

The chain carries TRBV19 and TRBJ2-2; a weak D match, TRBD2 (6 bases). CDR3 length: 16 amino acids. V lost 1 base and J lost 6, with 15 bases in between. Germline V gives CDR1 LNHDA, CDR2 SQIVND (reference sequence). The CDR3 region has the DNA TGTGCCAGTAGTATAGTGGGACTGCGAAACCCCGGGGAGCTGTTTTTT. Translated: CASSIVGLRNPGELFF.

This rearrangement joins TRBV27 to TRBJ1-4, with D maybe TRBD1 (5 bases). CDR1 is MNHEY, CDR2 SMNVEV, per germline (reference sequence). Trimming shortened V by 5 bases and J by 3 bases, and 7 bases separated the two germline ends. The CDR3 is 13 amino acids. CDR3 in amino acids: CASSKGSNEKLFF. The DNA for the CDR3 is TGTGCCAGCAGTAAGGGGTCTAATGAAAAACTGTTTTTT.

V is TRBV28 and J is TRBJ1-1; TRBD1 matches 8 bases. The V segment lost 6 bases and the J segment 1 base; nucleotides outside the gene matches: 1. Germline V gene sequence: CDR1 MDHEN, CDR2 SYDVKM. This CDR3 is 13 amino acids long. The CDR3 sequence is CASRGTGNTEAFF. CDR3 coding DNA: TGTGCCAGCAGGGGGACAGGGAACACTGAAGCTTTCTTT. The complete variable domain, with remaining parts taken from reference TRBV28 and TRBJ1-1, reads DVKVTQSSRYLVKRTGEKVFLECVQDMDHENMFWYRQDPGLGLRLIYFSYDVKMKEKGDIPEGYSVSREKKERFSLILESASTNQTSMYLCASRGTGNTEAFFGQGTRLTVV.

The gene calls are TRBV28 and TRBJ1-1; 8 nucleotides line up with TRBD1. Germline CDR1 and CDR2: MDHEN and SYDVKM. The CDR3 is 14 residues long. V shed 3 bases and J 3 bases; nucleotides not matched to a gene: 3. The CDR3 loop reads CASSFRQGYTEAFF. CDR3 sequence (DNA): TGTGCCAGCAGTTTTCGACAGGGGTACACTGAAGCTTTCTTT.

The chain uses TRBV7-3 and TRBJ2-7, with TRBD2 identical over 7 bases. CDR3 length: 13 amino acids. CDR1 SGHTA and CDR2 FQGTGA come from the germline V gene. The V segment lost 0 bases and the J segment 6 bases; nucleotides outside the gene matches: 2. Here the CDR3 reads CASSLTAGFEQYF. CDR3 coding DNA: TGTGCCAGCAGCTTAACAGCGGGATTCGAGCAGTACTTC.

The V and J genes are TRBV27 and TRBJ1-2; TRBD1 is a possible D gene (6 bases). Per the germline V gene, CDR1 is MNHEY and CDR2 is SMNVEV (reference sequence). V was clipped by 4 bases and J by 4 bases, with 19 bases between them. The CDR3 loop spans 16 amino acids. This CDR3 reads CASSSISRGNSYGYTF. The DNA for the CDR3 is TGTGCCAGCAGTTCAATTAGCAGGGGTAATTCCTATGGCTACACCTTC.

V is TRBV7-6 and J is TRBJ2-5, with D possibly TRBD1 on 6 matching bases. The V gene lost 5 bases and the J gene lost 2 bases, with 9 bases spanning the gap. There are 13 residues in the CDR3. Looked up from germline, CDR1 is SGHVS and CDR2 is FNYEAQ. In DNA form, the CDR3 reads TGTGCCAGCAGCCGAACAGGGCAAGAGACCCAGTACTTC. It encodes CASSRTGQETQYF.

The V and J genes are TRBV19 and TRBJ2-2; TRBD1 is a possible D gene (6 bases). There are 14 residues in the CDR3. The germline V gene encodes CDR1 LNHDA and CDR2 SQIVND (reference sequence). Trimming removed 9 bases from V and 7 bases from J, with 18 bases in between. CDR3 loop: CASLFSGGGGELFF. CDR3 nucleotides: TGTGCCAGCCTCTTCAGTGGGGGCGGCGGGGAGCTGTTTTTT.

V and J are TRBV27 and TRBJ2-7; maybe TRBD1 (6 bases). Germline CDR1 MNHEY, CDR2 SMNVEV (reference sequence). CDR3 length: 14 residues. Trimming removed 9 bases at V and 3 bases at J, with 18 bases between. The CDR3 coding sequence is TGTGCCAGAAAGGTCGGGACATCTCGCTACGAGCAGTACTTC. Translating it yields CARKVGTSRYEQYF.

The chain is built from TRBV27 and TRBJ2-7; 7 bases match TRBD2. J was trimmed by 3 bases and V by 5 bases; bases with no gene match: 10. The CDR3 contains 15 residues. Per the germline V gene, CDR1 is MNHEY and CDR2 is SMNVEV (reference sequence). The DNA of the CDR3 is TGTGCCAGCAGTCCTGTAGGGGACTATCGCTACGAGCAGTACTTC. Protein product: CASSPVGDYRYEQYF.

In this sample, this clone turned up a few times. The CDR3 here is CASSGNNRASYGYTF. CDR3 bases: TGTGCCAGCAGTGGCAATAACAGGGCAAGCTATGGCTACACCTTC. The chain has TRBV5-5 and TRBJ1-2; a weak D match, TRBD1 (6 bases). The CDR3 totals 15 residues. V shed 5 bases and J shed 4 bases, with 18 bases lying between them. Germline V CDR1 and CDR2: SGHKS, YYEKEE (reference sequence).

The chain combines TRBV28 with TRBJ1-2, with D perhaps matching TRBD1 (5 bases). The germline gives CDR1 MDHEN, CDR2 SYDVKM. Trimming took 4 bases from V and 7 from J, leaving 10 bases between them. The CDR3 contains 12 residues. The CDR3 nucleotides are TGTGCCAGCAGTTCCATCAGGGTTGGCTACACCTTC. This codes for CASSSIRVGYTF.

The chain recombines TRBV19 with TRBJ1-2; D not resolved. V was shortened by 3 bases and J by 8 bases, with 16 bases between the two germline ends. Germline V CDR1 and CDR2: LNHDA, SQIVND (reference sequence). The CDR3 runs 14 residues. The CDR3 is CASSILFHAGGYTF. Here the CDR3 DNA reads TGTGCCAGTAGTATCCTTTTTCATGCAGGAGGCTACACCTTC.

The rearrangement links TRBV30 to TRBJ2-5; TRBD2 matches at 9 bases. The ends lost 3 bases at V and 4 bases at J; junction bases unmatched: 3. The CDR3 length is 13 residues. The germline V gene encodes CDR1 GTSNPN and CDR2 SVGIG (reference sequence). This chain's CDR3 is CAWRREGRETQYF. CDR3 sequence (DNA): TGTGCCTGGAGGCGGGAGGGGAGAGAGACCCAGTACTTC. The full variable domain, in which reference TRBV30 and TRBJ2-5 provide the parts outside the CDR3, is SQTIHQWPATLVQPVGSPLSLECTVEGTSNPNLYWYRQAAGRGLQLLFYSVGIGQISSEVPQNLSASRPQDRQFILSSKKLLLSDSGFYLCAWRREGRETQYFGPGTRLLVL.

The chain employs TRBV6-6 and TRBJ1-5; D may be TRBD1 (6 bases). The germline CDR1 and CDR2 sequences are MNHNY and SVGAGI (reference sequence). CDR3 length equals 15 residues. Trimming shortened V by 6 bases and J by 2 bases, and 14 bases separated the two germline ends. The CDR3 nucleotides read TGTGCCAGCAGAGTGACGGGGGGCGGCAATCAGCCCCAGCATTTT. Its protein product is CASRVTGGGNQPQHF.

The chain links TRBV7-9 to TRBJ2-1; 10 bases are a match to TRBD2. The CDR3 extends over 14 amino acids. V trimming: 8 bases; J trimming: 12 bases; junction bases outside the gene matches: 13. Per germline, CDR1 SEHNR and CDR2 FQNEAQ (reference sequence). CDR3 DNA sequence: TGTGCCAGCGGGGGGCTAGCGGGAGTTGGTTTGCAGTTCTTC. It encodes CASGGLAGVGLQFF.